These T cell receptor beta chains were read from a single sample in a study of blood T cells in healthy people across ages. In TCRdb, the 5' RACE reads were re-called with MiXCR into one record per CDR3 protein. The repertoire holds 650,000 to 800,000 distinct CDR3 sequences, with approximately 44% as singletons. The sample taken for sequencing was blood. The receptors were sampled from a man aged 60 to 69 in good health. The conserved cysteine and the conserved F or W are not part of the CDR3 here. The order of the fields is D gene, V gene, J gene, CDR3 protein. A D gene is named only where the DNA matches it firmly.

.,TRBV2,TRBJ2-6,ASTGLSGANVLT
.,TRBV5-1,TRBJ2-5,ASNTGRSQETQY
.,TRBV29-1,TRBJ2-5,SVDWADQETQY
.,TRBV7-2,TRBJ2-4,ASSLAGGDIQY
.,TRBV7-8,TRBJ2-1,ASSPPGARGNEQF
.,TRBV27,.,ASSRAGETQY
.,TRBV11-2,TRBJ2-7,ASSLAWAGDHEQY
.,TRBV6-4,TRBJ2-2,ASSGGDAGELF
TRBD2,TRBV6-5,TRBJ2-7,ASSPRGGAGYEQY
.,TRBV7-2,TRBJ1-1,ASSRSPERNTEAF
TRBD1,TRBV5-1,.,ANRTVDRGTYEQY
TRBD2,TRBV20-1,TRBJ2-3,SAIRGGMSGDTQY
.,TRBV29-1,TRBJ2-7,SVYRGRAETLSYEQY